The 21 T cell receptor beta chains in this list originate from one sample, sequenced in a study of blood T cell repertoires in COVID-19 (dated by TCRdb to about 2020). Libraries were constructed by the immunoSEQ multiplex PCR assay. TCRdb holds this immuneACCESS table with in-frame rearrangements only. Some clones are missing; in checked studies, unresolved V genes explain under half, and the rest has no known cause. In this sample the table shows about 68,000 clones, roughly 85% of which occur a single time. The ten largest clones take up around 23% of the sample. The material sequenced was peripheral blood. Receptor source: a middle-aged man with acute or convalescent COVID-19.

As for this clone: Compared with germline, one end of the junction differs, possibly owing to a read error. CDR3 nucleotide sequence: TGTGCCAGCAGCCCCTGGGGGGGGGCCAAAAGTGTGCATTTT. Translation gives CASSPWGGAKSVHF. The genes are TRBV9 and TRBJ2-3; perhaps TRBD2 as D (7 bases). CDR1 is SGDLS and CDR2 is YYNGEE in the germline V gene. The CDR3 has 14 amino acids.

This clone was seen more than once but under ten times. V and J are TRBV29-1 and TRBJ2-3, with D tentatively TRBD1 (5 bases). This CDR3 comprises 16 residues. Germline V CDR1 and CDR2: SQVTM, ANQGSEA. V was pared by 3 bases and J by 3 bases, with 19 bases between. CDR3 loop: CSVEVGRGARTDTQYF. The CDR3 coding sequence is TGCAGCGTTGAGGTTGGAAGGGGCGCAAGGACAGATACGCAGTATTTT.

This sequence joins TRBV7-9 and TRBJ2-4; the match to TRBD2 covers 11 bases. The V segment lost 5 bases and the J segment 3 bases; nucleotides outside the gene matches: 3. The germline CDR1 and CDR2 sequences are SEHNR and FQNEAQ (reference sequence). This CDR3 has 15 amino acids. The CDR3 DNA sequence: TGTGCCAGCAGCACTAGCGGGGGTGGCAAAAACATTCAGTACTTC. This translates into CASSTSGGGKNIQYF.

This clone appeared once. The gene calls are TRBV6-1 and TRBJ1-5, with TRBD1 matching over 8 bases. V dropped 4 bases and J dropped 3; count of bases not matched to a gene: 8. The CDR3 is 16 residues long. Germline V gene sequence: CDR1 MNHNS, CDR2 SASEGT. The CDR3 loop is CASSAYRGNINQPQHF. The CDR3 nucleotides are TGTGCCAGCAGTGCCTACAGGGGGAATATCAATCAGCCCCAGCATTTT.

In nucleotides, the CDR3 is TGTGCCAGCAGACCCCCGGGACTCTATACGCAGTATTTT. Amino acids: CASRPPGLYTQYF. The chain has TRBV6-5 and TRBJ2-3, with D tentatively TRBD2 (6 bases). The V and J ends lost 6 bases and 7 bases respectively, with 14 bases between them. The CDR3 has 13 amino acids. Germline V lookup: CDR1 MNHEY, CDR2 SVGAGI.

The V gene is TRBV19, the J gene TRBJ2-7, with D unclear. The CDR3 is made up of 11 amino acids. Germline lookup yields CDR1 LNHDA and CDR2 SQIVND (reference sequence). V lost 5 bases, J lost 3 bases, and 5 bases lay in between. The CDR3 nucleotides are TGTGCCAGTAGTGACAACTACGAGCAGTACTTC. Translation gives CASSDNYEQYF.

The gene calls are TRBV11-2 and TRBJ2-4, with 7 nucleotides matching TRBD1. V lost 5 bases and J lost 5; bases outside the gene matches: 6. The CDR3 is made up of 14 amino acids. Germline CDR1 is SGHAT and CDR2 is FQNNGV. CDR3: CASSPTGWENIQYF. DNA for the CDR3: TGTGCCAGCAGCCCGACAGGGTGGGAAAACATTCAGTACTTC. Full variable domain (rest looked up from reference TRBV11-2 and TRBJ2-4): EAGVAQSPRYKIIEKRQSVAFWCNPISGHATLYWYQQILGQGPKLLIQFQNNGVVDDSQLPKDRFSAERLKGVDSTLKIQPAKLEDSAVYLCASSPTGWENIQYFGAGTRLSVL.

The chain is built from TRBV19 and TRBJ1-1, with D possibly matching TRBD1 (5 bases). In germline, CDR1 is LNHDA, CDR2 SQIVND (reference sequence). This CDR3 spans 13 amino acids. V lost 5 bases and J lost 1, with 8 bases in between. CDR3 sequence reads: CASSGGWNTEAFF. DNA of the CDR3: TGTGCCAGTAGTGGGGGGTGGAACACTGAAGCTTTCTTT. Based on the CDR3 plus reference TRBV19 and TRBJ1-1, the full variable domain is DGGITQSPKYLFRKEGQNVTLSCEQNLNHDAMYWYRQDPGQGLRLIYYSQIVNDFQKGDIAEGYSVSREKKESFPLTVTSAQKNPTAFYLCASSGGWNTEAFFGQGTRLTVV.

The chain recombines TRBV5-1 with TRBJ2-5; weak D call: TRBD1 (5 bases). With 1 base removed from V and 5 bases from J, the gap between germline ends came to 9 bases. There are 13 residues in the CDR3. Germline values: CDR1 SGHRS, CDR2 YFSETQ. Here the CDR3 DNA reads TGCGCCAGCAGCTTGTGGACAATGGAGACCCAGTACTTC. Protein sequence: CASSLWTMETQYF.

The CDR3 coding sequence is TGTGCCAGCAGCTTAGAAGGGAGGTTCGGCAATCAGCCCCAGCATTTT. The encoded protein is CASSLEGRFGNQPQHF. The chain is built from TRBV7-8 and TRBJ1-5; no clear D gene. The CDR3 is made up of 16 amino acids. Germline V gives CDR1 SGHVS, CDR2 FQNEAQ. Between the trimmed V and J ends, which lost 1 base and 2 bases, there was a span of 12 bases.

The J gene is TRBJ1-6, the V gene TRBV5-6; the D gene is possibly TRBD1 (6 bases). The V and J ends lost 2 bases and 0 bases respectively, with 15 bases between them. Germline V lookup: CDR1 SGHDT, CDR2 YYEEEE. The CDR3 length is 18 residues. The DNA of the CDR3 is TGTGCCAGCAGCTTTACGACAGGTTCGGGCTCCTATAATTCACCCCTCCACTTT. Protein sequence: CASSFTTGSGSYNSPLHF. Variable domain in full (rest from reference TRBV5-6 and TRBJ1-6): DAGVTQSPTHLIKTRGQQVTLRCSPKSGHDTVSWYQQALGQGPQFIFQYYEEEERQRGNFPDRFSGHQFPNYSSELNVNALLLGDSALYLCASSFTTGSGSYNSPLHFGNGTRLTVT.

This chain connects TRBV10-3 to TRBJ2-2; D is unclear. This CDR3 region has 11 residues. V shed 8 bases and J shed 5 bases, with 6 bases lying between them. Germline CDR1 and CDR2: ENHRY and SYGVKD. CDR3 nucleotides: TGTGCCATCGCAGGAACCGGGGAGCTGTTTTTT. This encodes CAIAGTGELFF.

CDR3 sequence reads: CASSAGTSFSPDTQYF. CDR3 DNA: TGTGCCAGCAGTGCCGGGACTAGCTTTTCCCCCGATACGCAGTATTTT. The genes are TRBV6-4 and TRBJ2-3; 9 bases map to TRBD2. The CDR3 spans 16 residues. The germline gives CDR1 MRHNA, CDR2 SNTAGT. V lost 4 bases and J lost 6; bases outside the gene matches: 11.

V gene TRBV19 combines with J gene TRBJ2-1; TRBD2 matches at 7 bases. V was clipped by 4 bases and J by 3 bases; unmatched bases: 3. The CDR3 spans 14 residues. Germline V gene lookup returns CDR1 LNHDA and CDR2 SQIVND (reference sequence). In DNA form, the CDR3 reads TGTGCCAGTAGTACCCGGACTAGCTACAATGAGCAGTTCTTC. Protein: CASSTRTSYNEQFF.

V is TRBV7-2 and J is TRBJ2-5; TRBD1 might be the D (6 bases). Per the germline V gene, CDR1 is SGHTA and CDR2 is FQGNSA. Trimming removed 2 bases at V and 5 bases at J, with 12 bases between. CDR3 length: 14 residues. Here the CDR3 reads CASSLPSTGETQYF. CDR3 nucleotide sequence: TGTGCCAGCAGCTTACCCTCTACAGGGGAGACCCAGTACTTC.

CDR3: CASREREDYGYTF. The CDR3 region has the DNA TGTGCCAGCAGGGAAAGGGAGGACTATGGCTACACCTTC. The rearrangement uses TRBV27 and TRBJ1-2; no reliable D call. CDR3 length: 13 residues. The germline CDR1 and CDR2 sequences are MNHEY and SMNVEV (reference sequence). V lost 6 bases and J lost 3, with 11 bases in between.

The rearrangement uses TRBV5-6 and TRBJ1-4, with D tentatively TRBD1 (6 bases). Trimming took 1 base from V and 8 from J, leaving 12 bases between them. The germline CDR1 and CDR2 sequences are SGHDT and YYEEEE. The CDR3 consists of 14 residues. As DNA, the CDR3 is TGTGCCAGCAGCTTGTGGCAAACAGGGGAAAAACTGTTTTTT. Its protein product is CASSLWQTGEKLFF.

The chain has TRBV10-3 and TRBJ1-2; maybe TRBD1 (6 bases). Germline-derived CDR1 and CDR2 are ENHRY and SYGVKD. CDR3 length: 16 amino acids. The V end lost 7 bases, the J end lost 2 bases, and 20 bases lay between the germline ends. The CDR3 DNA reads as TGTGCCATCACCCCCCAGGGGCCGGGCCTGAACTATGGCTACACCTTC. This translates into CAITPQGPGLNYGYTF.

This clone was seen a handful of times. The CDR3 loop reads CASSGGMGANVLTF. The CDR3 nucleotides read TGTGCCAGTAGTGGGGGGATGGGGGCCAACGTCCTGACTTTC. V and J are TRBV19 and TRBJ2-6, with D perhaps TRBD2 (6 bases). Trimming cost V 5 bases and J 4 bases, with 9 bases left between them. This CDR3 is 14 amino acids long. CDR1 LNHDA and CDR2 SQIVND come from the germline V gene (reference sequence).

CDR3: CASSDPQELAGYQETQYF. The CDR3 DNA sequence: TGTGCCAGCAGTGATCCCCAGGAACTAGCGGGGTACCAAGAGACCCAGTACTTC. The V call is TRBV25-1, the J call TRBJ2-5; 10 bases map to TRBD2. The V segment lost 3 bases and the J segment 0 bases; nucleotides outside the gene matches: 10. Per the germline V gene, CDR1 is MGHDK and CDR2 is SYGVNS. The CDR3 has 18 residues.

The CDR3 spells CASSPQGTLSSYNEQFF. DNA for the CDR3: TGCGCCAGCAGCCCGCAGGGGACGCTCAGCTCCTACAATGAGCAGTTCTTC. V is TRBV5-1 and J is TRBJ2-1, with D perhaps TRBD1 (6 bases). Germline CDR1 reads SGHRS; CDR2 reads YFSETQ. The V and J ends lost 4 bases and 0 bases respectively, with 17 bases between them. This CDR3 region has 17 residues.